This is a list of T cell receptor beta chains from one sample in a study of technical replicates of blood from several donors. Method: immunoSEQ multiplex PCR; TCRdb's copy keeps in-frame clones and lacks some. The sample holds tens of thousands of clones, more than 80% seen once. The sequenced sample was T cells isolated from PBMCs. The receptors come from a human donor in good health. Each CDR3 is given with its conserved first and last residue. Fields, in order: D gene, CDR3 length, clone size, V gene, J gene, CDR3 protein, CDR3 DNA. The D gene is left open where the match is weak. Some rows mark clone size as missing; the rest say once, few, many or name a class of expanded clone.

d_gene: .
len: 14
abundance: .
v_gene: TRBV2
j_gene: TRBJ2-4
CDR3aa: CASKLTGAKNIQYF
CDR3nt: TGTGCCAGCAAACTGACAGGAGCCAAAAACATTCAGTACTTC

d_gene: .
len: 16
abundance: .
v_gene: TRBV6-5
j_gene: TRBJ2-3
CDR3aa: CASSYRGLSHTDTQYF
CDR3nt: TGTGCCAGCAGTTACCGGGGACTCTCCCACACAGATACGCAGTATTTT

d_gene: .
len: 16
abundance: few
v_gene: TRBV21-1
j_gene: TRBJ2-7
CDR3aa: CASSKVVVSSAYEQYF
CDR3nt: TGTGCCAGCAGCAAAGTGGTAGTTTCATCTGCCTACGAGCAGTACTTC

d_gene: TRBD1
len: 14
abundance: once
v_gene: TRBV6-5
j_gene: TRBJ1-2
CDR3aa: CASSPNRGNYGYTF
CDR3nt: TGTGCCAGCAGTCCTAACAGGGGGAACTATGGCTACACCTTC

d_gene: .
len: 14
abundance: .
v_gene: TRBV13
j_gene: TRBJ1-4
CDR3aa: CASSLRGRDEKLFF
CDR3nt: TGTGCCAGCAGCTTACGAGGGCGGGATGAAAAACTGTTTTTT

d_gene: TRBD1
len: 14
abundance: .
v_gene: TRBV27
j_gene: TRBJ2-1
CDR3aa: CASSPLPGQGTEFF
CDR3nt: TGTGCCAGCAGTCCCCTCCCGGGACAGGGGACCGAGTTCTTC

d_gene: TRBD2
len: 15
abundance: .
v_gene: TRBV6-5
j_gene: TRBJ2-7
CDR3aa: CASSYSGREGEEQYF
CDR3nt: TGTGCCAGCAGTTACTCTGGGCGGGAGGGGGAGGAGCAGTACTTC

d_gene: TRBD1
len: 16
abundance: few
v_gene: TRBV5-4
j_gene: TRBJ1-6
CDR3aa: CASRADRGHNNSPLHF
CDR3nt: TGTGCCAGCAGGGCTGACAGGGGACACAATAATTCACCCCTCCACTTT

d_gene: .
len: 15
abundance: .
v_gene: TRBV27
j_gene: TRBJ1-1
CDR3aa: CASTRTGNMNTEAFF
CDR3nt: TGTGCCAGCACGCGGACGGGGAATATGAACACTGAAGCTTTCTTT

d_gene: .
len: 12
abundance: .
v_gene: TRBV5-1
j_gene: TRBJ1-2
CDR3aa: CASSSYREGYTF
CDR3nt: TGCGCCAGCAGCTCCTACAGGGAGGGCTACACCTTC

d_gene: .
len: 16
abundance: .
v_gene: TRBV28
j_gene: TRBJ2-3
CDR3aa: CASSRSDSLNTDTQYF
CDR3nt: TGTGCCAGCAGTCGAAGCGACTCACTTAACACAGATACGCAGTATTTT

d_gene: .
len: 16
abundance: .
v_gene: TRBV11-2
j_gene: TRBJ1-3
CDR3aa: CASSYRRGSDGNTIYF
CDR3nt: TGTGCCAGCAGCTATAGGCGGGGTTCGGATGGAAACACCATATATTTT

d_gene: TRBD1
len: 14
abundance: .
v_gene: TRBV7-7
j_gene: TRBJ2-7
CDR3aa: CASSLSTGSGEQYF
CDR3nt: TGTGCCAGCAGCCTTTCGACAGGGTCAGGCGAGCAGTACTTC

d_gene: TRBD2
len: 19
abundance: .
v_gene: TRBV5-6
j_gene: TRBJ2-5
CDR3aa: CASSWRDYTGGGDVETQYF
CDR3nt: TGTGCCAGCAGCTGGAGGGACTACACTGGCGGGGGAGACGTGGAGACCCAGTACTTC

d_gene: .
len: 14
abundance: .
v_gene: TRBV2
j_gene: TRBJ2-6
CDR3aa: CASRPLQGPKVLTF
CDR3nt: TGTGCCAGCAGGCCCTTACAGGGACCTAAGGTCCTGACTTTC

d_gene: .
len: 18
abundance: few
v_gene: TRBV5-1
j_gene: TRBJ2-7
CDR3aa: CASSPDLTGRRTSYEQYF
CDR3nt: TGCGCCAGCAGCCCCGATTTGACAGGCAGAAGAACGTCCTACGAGCAGTACTTC

d_gene: .
len: 13
abundance: .
v_gene: TRBV5-1
j_gene: TRBJ1-2
CDR3aa: CASSATVNLGYTF
CDR3nt: TGCGCCAGCAGCGCCACAGTAAATCTTGGCTACACCTTC

d_gene: .
len: 11
abundance: .
v_gene: TRBV20-1
j_gene: TRBJ1-2
CDR3aa: CSARDWGEHNF
CDR3nt: TGCAGTGCTAGAGATTGGGGGGAACACAACTTC

d_gene: .
len: 15
abundance: .
v_gene: TRBV27
j_gene: TRBJ1-2
CDR3aa: CASSGGHNAQIGYTF
CDR3nt: TGTGCCAGCAGTGGGGGACACAACGCCCAGATTGGCTACACCTTC

d_gene: TRBD2
len: 11
abundance: .
v_gene: TRBV7-9
j_gene: TRBJ2-1
CDR3aa: CASSWTGTTFF
CDR3nt: TGTGCCAGCAGCTGGACCGGGACTACCTTCTTC